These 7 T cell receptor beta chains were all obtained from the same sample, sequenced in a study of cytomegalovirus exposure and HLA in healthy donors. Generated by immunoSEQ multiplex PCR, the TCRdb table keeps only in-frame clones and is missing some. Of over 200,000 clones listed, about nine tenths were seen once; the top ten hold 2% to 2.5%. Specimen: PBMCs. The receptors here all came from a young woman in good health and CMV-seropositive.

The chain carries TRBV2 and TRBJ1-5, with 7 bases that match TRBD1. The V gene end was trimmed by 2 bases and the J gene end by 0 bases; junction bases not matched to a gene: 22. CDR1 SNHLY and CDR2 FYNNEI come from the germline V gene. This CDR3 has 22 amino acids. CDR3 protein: CASSEWFLGVTDRIYSNQPQHF. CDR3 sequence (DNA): TGTGCCAGCAGTGAATGGTTCCTAGGGGTGACGGACAGGATCTATAGCAATCAGCCCCAGCATTTT.

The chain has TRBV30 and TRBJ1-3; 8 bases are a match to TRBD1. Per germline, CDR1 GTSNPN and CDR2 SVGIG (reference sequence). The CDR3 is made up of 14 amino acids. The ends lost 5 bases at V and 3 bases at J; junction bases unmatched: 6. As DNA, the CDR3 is TGTGCCTGGTACAGGACAGGGAGTGGAAACACCATATATTTT. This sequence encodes CAWYRTGSGNTIYF.

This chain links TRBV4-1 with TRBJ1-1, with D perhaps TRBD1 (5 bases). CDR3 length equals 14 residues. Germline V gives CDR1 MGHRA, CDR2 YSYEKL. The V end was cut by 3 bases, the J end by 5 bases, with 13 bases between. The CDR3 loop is CASSHPARGTEAFF. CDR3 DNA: TGCGCCAGCAGCCACCCGGCCCGGGGGACTGAAGCTTTCTTT.

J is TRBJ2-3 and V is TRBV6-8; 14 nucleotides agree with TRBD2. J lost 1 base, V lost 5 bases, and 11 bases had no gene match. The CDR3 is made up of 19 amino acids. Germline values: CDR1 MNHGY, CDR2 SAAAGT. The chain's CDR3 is CASSALTSGRAGGTDTQYF. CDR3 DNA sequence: TGTGCCAGCAGTGCTTTGACTAGCGGGAGGGCTGGGGGCACAGATACGCAGTATTTT.

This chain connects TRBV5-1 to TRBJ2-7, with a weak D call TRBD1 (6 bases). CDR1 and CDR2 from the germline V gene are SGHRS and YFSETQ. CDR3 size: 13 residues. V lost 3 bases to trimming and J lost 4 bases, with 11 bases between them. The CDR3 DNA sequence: TGCGCCAGCAGCTCCGGGACATCTTACGAGCAGTACTTC. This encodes CASSSGTSYEQYF.

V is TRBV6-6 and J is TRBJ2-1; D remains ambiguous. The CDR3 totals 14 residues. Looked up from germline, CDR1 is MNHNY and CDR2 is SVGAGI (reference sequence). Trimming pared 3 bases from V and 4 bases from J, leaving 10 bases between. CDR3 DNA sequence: TGTGCCAGCAGTTATAAGCGAGAATACAATGAGCAGTTCTTC. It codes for CASSYKREYNEQFF.

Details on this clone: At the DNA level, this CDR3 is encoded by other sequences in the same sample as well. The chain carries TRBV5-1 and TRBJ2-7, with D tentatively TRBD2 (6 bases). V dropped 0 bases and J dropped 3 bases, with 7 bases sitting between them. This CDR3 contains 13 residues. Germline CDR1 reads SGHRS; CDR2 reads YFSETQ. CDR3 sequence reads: CASSLASDYEQYF. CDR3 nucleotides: TGCGCCAGCAGCTTGGCTAGCGACTACGAGCAGTACTTC.